The source of this TCR beta chain is a study of T cells in Graves' hyperthyroidism and ophthalmopathy. V was trimmed by 7 bases and J by 9 bases, leaving 10 bases between them. CDR1 and CDR2 (germline): SQVTM, ANQGSEA. CDR3 size: 10 residues. Amplified TCR beta CDR3 regions came from RNA transcripts. Carried out on the TCR CDR3, a first-round RT-PCR used the HTBI primer set. TCRdb passed the multiplex PCR reads through MiXCR, listing each CDR3 protein once. Of under 450,000 distinct CDR3 sequences listed, roughly 15% are singletons. This TCR came from a woman aged 25 to 39 with Graves' hyperthyroidism that later progressed to Graves' ophthalmopathy. Sequencing was carried out using blood. This sequence joins TRBV29-1 and TRBJ2-1; D call uncertain. CDR3 DNA sequence: TGCAGCGCCGGTATGGGTGAGCAGTTCTTC. Its protein is CSAGMGEQFF.